A single sample is the source of the 21 T cell receptor beta chains below, sequenced in a study of T-cell memory formation after mild COVID-19. TCRdb re-analysed the 5' RACE reads in MiXCR, keeping a single row per CDR3 protein. Among nearly 200,000 distinct CDR3 sequences listed, approximately 20% were seen once. Sequenced: PBMCs or a T cell subset sorted from them (not recorded which). Source of these receptors: an adult woman who had mild COVID-19 (a few samples of this study predate the infection). Cell type and time point are not known.

This clonotype turned up a few times. The chain combines TRBV5-1 with TRBJ1-2, with 8 bases identical to TRBD1. J gave up 4 bases and V 0 bases, and 5 bases lay outside the gene matches. The germline gives CDR1 SGHRS, CDR2 YFSETQ. The CDR3 is 15 residues long. DNA of the CDR3: TGCGCCAGCAGCTTGGATGGACAGGGAAGCTATGGCTACACCTTC. This encodes CASSLDGQGSYGYTF.

The sample holds a few counts of this clonotype. CDR3 protein: CASSFGTATYNEQFF. The CDR3 DNA is TGTGCCAGCAGTTTTGGGACAGCAACCTACAATGAGCAGTTCTTC. V usage is TRBV12-3 or TRBV12-4 and J usage is TRBJ2-1; TRBD1 aligns across 7 bases. This CDR3 has 15 amino acids. V lost 3 bases and J lost 2; bases outside the gene matches: 4.

This clonotype was seen a handful of times. The chain employs TRBV30 and TRBJ1-6; the match to TRBD1 covers 10 bases. V was clipped by 2 bases and J by 7 bases; unmatched bases: 8. The germline V gene encodes CDR1 GTSNPN and CDR2 SVGIG (reference sequence). The CDR3 length is 16 residues. This chain's CDR3 is CAWSFRSGQGNSPLHF. Here the CDR3 DNA reads TGTGCCTGGAGTTTCCGGTCGGGACAGGGGAATTCACCCCTCCACTTT.

The gene calls are TRBV7-8 and TRBJ2-2; D remains ambiguous. Germline assignment: CDR1 SGHVS and CDR2 FQNEAQ. The CDR3 consists of 12 residues. V lost 5 bases, J lost 4 bases, and 5 bases lay in between. The CDR3 sequence: CASSPVTGELFF. The CDR3 DNA follows: TGTGCCAGCAGCCCGGTCACCGGGGAGCTGTTTTTT.

The V and J genes are TRBV18 and TRBJ1-2; D gene ambiguous. Trimming removed 3 bases from V and 4 bases from J, with 9 bases in between. The CDR3 covers 13 residues. Germline loops: CDR1 KGHSH, CDR2 LQKENI. The CDR3 coding sequence is TGTGCCAGCTCACCGGGTAACACCTATGGCTACACCTTC. It codes for CASSPGNTYGYTF.

The V gene is TRBV4-3, the J gene TRBJ2-3; either TRBD1 or TRBD2 may fit D (6 bases each). The CDR3 consists of 16 residues. V lost 0 bases to trimming and J lost 2 bases, with 12 bases between them. Germline V gene sequence: CDR1 LGHNA, CDR2 YSLEER. The chain's CDR3 is CASSQDTGATTDTQYF. The DNA for the CDR3 is TGCGCCAGCAGCCAAGATACGGGGGCTACCACAGATACGCAGTATTTT.

In its sample, this clonotype was seen a few times. This chain joins TRBV25-1 and TRBJ2-6, with 9 bases lining up with TRBD1. In germline, CDR1 is MGHDK, CDR2 SYGVNS. V shed 0 bases and J 1 base; nucleotides not matched to a gene: 4. This CDR3 is 18 amino acids long. DNA for the CDR3: TGTGCCAGCAGTGAATACCCCGGACAGGGGTCTGGGGCCAACGTCCTGACTTTC. Translating it yields CASSEYPGQGSGANVLTF.

In its sample, this clonotype was seen once. The chain joins TRBV29-1 to TRBJ1-2, with D tentatively TRBD1 (5 bases). Germline CDR1 reads SQVTM; CDR2 reads ANQGSEA. V lost 6 bases to trimming and J lost 6 bases, with 14 bases between them. The CDR3 runs 12 residues. The CDR3 nucleotides read TGCAGCGTCGATGACAGCGTCCATGGCTACACCTTC. It yields the protein CSVDDSVHGYTF.

This chain uses TRBV3-1 with TRBJ2-1, with D perhaps TRBD2 (5 bases). Germline-derived CDR1 and CDR2 are LGHDT and YNNKEL (reference sequence). The CDR3 loop spans 12 amino acids. Trimming removed 6 bases from V and 8 bases from J, with 11 bases in between. The CDR3 nucleotides are TGTGCCAGCAGTACTAGAGGAGATGAGCAGTTCTTC. It encodes CASSTRGDEQFF.

The table lists this clonotype with a few counts. This chain links TRBV12-3 or TRBV12-4 with TRBJ2-1, with a possible D match to TRBD1 (5 bases). There are 15 residues in the CDR3. V was pared by 4 bases and J by 6 bases, with 16 bases between. CDR3 nucleotides: TGTGCCAGCAGTTCCAGGGTAACGTATGGCAATGAGCAGTTCTTC. Its translation is CASSSRVTYGNEQFF.

In nucleotides, the CDR3 is TGTGCCAGCAGTCCTCAGGGGCTGAGGCCAGATACGCAGTATTTT. This gives the protein CASSPQGLRPDTQYF. This chain joins TRBV6-2 or TRBV6-3 and TRBJ2-3, with D possibly matching TRBD1 (6 bases). Germline V gives CDR1 MNHEY, CDR2 SVGEGT. This CDR3 contains 15 residues. V dropped 5 bases and J dropped 4 bases, with 16 bases sitting between them.

This chain joins TRBV4-1 and TRBJ2-3, with 14 bases aligning to TRBD2. The CDR3 contains 15 residues. V trimming: 4 bases; J trimming: 7 bases; junction bases outside the gene matches: 4. Germline CDR1 is MGHRA and CDR2 is YSYEKL. In DNA form, the CDR3 reads TGCGCCAGCAGCCTTGGACTAGCGGGAGGTTATACGCAGTATTTT. Protein sequence: CASSLGLAGGYTQYF.

The V and J genes are TRBV4-1 and TRBJ2-5; 7 nucleotides align to TRBD2. This CDR3 is built from 15 residues. Germline V gene sequence: CDR1 MGHRA, CDR2 YSYEKL. After removal of 1 base from V and 5 bases from J, the junction contained 7 bases not matched to a gene. CDR3 DNA: TGCGCCAGCAGCCAAGCCTCGCGGGGAGGGGAGACCCAGTACTTC. It translates to CASSQASRGGETQYF.

In its sample, this clonotype was seen a few times. The chain employs TRBV12-3 or TRBV12-4 and TRBJ2-2; D remains unclear. This CDR3 region has 12 residues. V lost 2 bases and J 8 bases, leaving 6 bases between the germline ends. The CDR3 DNA follows: TGTGCCAGCAGTTTATGGGGTGGGGAGCTGTTTTTT. It encodes CASSLWGGELFF.

The chain employs TRBV7-2 and TRBJ1-6; D not resolved. The V gene lost 5 bases and the J gene lost 10 bases, with 15 bases spanning the gap. The CDR3 has 14 residues. Per germline, CDR1 SGHTA and CDR2 FQGNSA. In DNA, the CDR3 is TGTGCCAGCAGCCCCCGGTCCCTCAGATCACCCCTCCACTTT. This sequence encodes CASSPRSLRSPLHF.

The J gene is TRBJ2-1, the V gene TRBV5-1, with 11 bases fitting TRBD2. This CDR3 contains 15 residues. V shed 3 bases and J 4 bases; nucleotides not matched to a gene: 3. Germline V gene data show CDR1 as SGHRS and CDR2 as YFSETQ. This CDR3 is CASSWGLADYNEQFF. The CDR3 nucleotides are TGCGCCAGCAGCTGGGGACTAGCGGATTACAATGAGCAGTTCTTC.

This clonotype was recorded a few times. The chain is built from TRBV7-2 and TRBJ1-2; the D gene is possibly TRBD1 (5 bases). V was pared by 5 bases and J by 6 bases, with 13 bases between. The CDR3 runs 13 residues. Per germline, CDR1 SGHTA and CDR2 FQGNSA. This chain's CDR3 is CASSPWQGDGYTF. The CDR3 DNA reads TGTGCCAGCAGCCCTTGGCAGGGCGATGGCTACACCTTC.

The genes are TRBV28 and TRBJ1-2; no clear D. This CDR3 region has 11 residues. V lost 9 bases to trimming and J lost 4 bases, with 9 bases between them. The germline V gene encodes CDR1 MDHEN and CDR2 SYDVKM. The CDR3 sequence: CASKTGYGYTF. CDR3 coding DNA: TGTGCCAGTAAGACGGGCTATGGCTACACCTTC.

This clonotype turned up a few times. The V call is TRBV6-5, the J call TRBJ1-1; 9 bases fit TRBD1. Trimming at V came to 7 bases and at J to 1 base, leaving 4 bases not matched to a gene. The CDR3 is made up of 14 amino acids. Germline V gene sequence: CDR1 MNHEY, CDR2 SVGAGI. CDR3 sequence reads: CASNRGRGNTEAFF. CDR3 in DNA: TGTGCCAGCAACAGGGGGCGCGGGAACACTGAAGCTTTCTTT.

Only a few counts were recorded for this clonotype. The V and J genes are TRBV15 and TRBJ1-2; D not certain. CDR1 and CDR2 (germline): LNHNV, YYDKDF (reference sequence). Trimming stripped 0 bases from V and 0 bases from J, with 11 bases between. The CDR3 is made up of 16 amino acids. Here the CDR3 reads CATSRDSGGPNYGYTF. DNA of the CDR3: TGTGCCACCAGCAGAGATTCCGGCGGTCCTAACTATGGCTACACCTTC.

The V and J genes are TRBV18 and TRBJ2-7, with D maybe TRBD2 (5 bases). V lost 3 bases, J lost 2 bases, and 8 bases lay in between. The CDR3 is 13 residues long. The germline CDR1 and CDR2 sequences are KGHSH and LQKENI. The CDR3 DNA is TGTGCCAGCTCACCGACGGGAACCTACGAGCAGTACTTC. Residues: CASSPTGTYEQYF.